This entry is about one T cell receptor (beta chain). Its target is not known. Other nucleotide sequences in the sample specify the same CDR3. These data come from a study of T cell responses to AZD1222 COVID-19 vaccine. The assay was immunoSEQ multiplex PCR, and TCRdb's table has in-frame clones only and misses some. The table has approximately 90,000 clones, about 91% seen once. This CDR3 is 15 amino acids long. Trimming removed 0 bases from V and 5 bases from J, with 9 bases in between. Germline V gene sequence: CDR1 SGHRS, CDR2 YFSETQ. Study-wide points: Repertoires were sampled only after the peak T cell response. The donor cohort was predominantly white British with a female majority, and clonal diversity may have been underestimated.

The clonotype was recovered from an adult in good health. The V and J genes are TRBV5-1 and TRBJ1-6, with D hard to call. The material sequenced was peripheral blood, taken on day 0 of AZD1222 vaccination. The CDR3 spells CASSLGAGNNSPLHF. The CDR3 DNA sequence: TGCGCCAGCAGCTTGGGGGCAGGCAATAATTCACCCCTCCACTTT.